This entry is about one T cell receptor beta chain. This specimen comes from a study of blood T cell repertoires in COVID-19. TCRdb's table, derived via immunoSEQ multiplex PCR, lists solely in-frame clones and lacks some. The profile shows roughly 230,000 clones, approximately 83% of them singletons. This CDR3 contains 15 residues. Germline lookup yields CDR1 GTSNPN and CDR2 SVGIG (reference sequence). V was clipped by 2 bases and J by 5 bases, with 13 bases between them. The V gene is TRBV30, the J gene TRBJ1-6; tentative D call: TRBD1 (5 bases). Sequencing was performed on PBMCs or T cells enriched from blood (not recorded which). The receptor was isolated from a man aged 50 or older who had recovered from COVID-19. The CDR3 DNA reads TGTGCCTGGAGTCCCGGACGGGGGAATAATTCACCCCTCCACTTT. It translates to CAWSPGRGNNSPLHF.